This T cell receptor (beta chain) was found in a study of molecular identifiers for immune sequencing clone quantification. Sorted inputs of about 17,000 to 1,100,000 cells, with 10%, 30% or 50% RNA, yielded naive CD8 libraries. V dropped 4 bases and J dropped 0 bases, with 7 bases sitting between them. Germline values: CDR1 KGHDR, CDR2 SFDVKD. The CDR3 loop spans 14 amino acids. Both previously described methods and listed TCR primers were employed to make bulk TCR libraries. TCRdb fed the PCR reads into MiXCR, producing one record per CDR3 protein. The sample yields about 630,000 distinct CDR3 sequences, approximately 24% seen once.

The sequence was obtained from a human donor in good health. Some libraries in this study had Jurkat cell RNA spiked in. The V gene is TRBV24-1, the J gene TRBJ2-3; a weak D match, TRBD1 (5 bases). Sequenced input: naive CD8+ T cells from blood, with Jurkat cell RNA spiked in. Regarding subset: FACS-sorted CD8+CD4-CCR7+CD45RA+ naive T cells. Written as DNA, the CDR3 is TGTGCCACCAGTGAGCAGGGAAGCACAGATACGCAGTATTTT. Translated: CATSEQGSTDTQYF.